The clone carrying this T cell receptor beta chain has at least ten counts. The antigen is unknown. The data were obtained in a study of T cell repertoires in cytomegalovirus infection. As for the study in general: Matching HLA type, along with CMV infection, was indicated by public TCR beta signatures. Whole-study findings and limits: Totalled public TCR beta family frequency picked out people who carried CMV plus the relevant HLA. Ex vivo responses were dominated by HLA-C-restricted CMV-specific TCR beta clonotypes.

TCRdb analysed the reads with MiXCR anew, one entry per CDR3 protein. In the table there are 200,000 to 250,000 distinct CDR3 sequences, 20% to 25% of which are singletons. Deletions cut 10 bases from V and 4 bases from J, with 13 bases between. This CDR3 contains 12 residues. Germline-derived CDR1 and CDR2 are MRHNA and SNTAGT. The origin of this receptor is a human donor in good health (CMV status not recorded). Some clones in this sample may be carry-over from other donors' samples. The chain links TRBV6-4 to TRBJ2-5; unclear D gene. Sample: CD8+ T cells from PBMCs. The CDR3 nucleotides are TGTGCCATGGAGCTCGGCGGAGAGACCCAGTACTTC. This gives the protein CAMELGGETQYF.